This T cell receptor (beta chain) was retrieved from a study of vaccination effects on CD4 cells after COVID-19. The overall study: Sample collection from a couple of convalescent patients occurred 16 days and one week before vaccination.

It was after approximately 11 days of culture that CD4+ T cells were isolated. Their SARS-CoV-2 infection, verified by PCR, occurred between March and December 2020. With regard to this clone: What it binds is unknown.

Assay: immunoSEQ multiplex PCR; the TCRdb copy retains only in-frame clones and omits some. Of tens of thousands of clones listed, roughly 80% are singletons. V lost 6 bases and J lost 8; bases outside the gene matches: 10. CDR3 length: 15 amino acids. Germline values: CDR1 LNHDA, CDR2 SQIVND (reference sequence). The receptor was derived from a human donor who had a prior SARS-CoV-2 infection. The rearrangement uses TRBV19 and TRBJ1-4; 9 bases line up with TRBD1. The material sequenced was CD4+ T cells from PBMCs cultured without peptide, taken before COVID-19 vaccination. The CDR3 region has the DNA TGTGCCAGTAGACCCGGGGACAGGGTTCGGGAAAAACTGTTTTTT. This gives the protein CASRPGDRVREKLFF.